The clone carrying this T cell receptor (beta chain) was seen at least ten times. Its target is not known. This CDR3 contains 13 residues. Looked up from germline, CDR1 is SGHTA and CDR2 is FQGNSA. The ends were cut back, 5 bases at V and 11 bases at J, with 17 bases in the middle. TCRdb passed the 5' RACE reads through MiXCR, listing each CDR3 protein once. The data contain some 37,000 distinct CDR3 sequences, 6.5% to 9.5% of them singletons. The data derive from a study of spatial heterogeneity in lung cancer. About the study: Within raw reads, each unique TCR and UMI combination appeared on average more than ten times. General study findings and limits: Whereas they appeared in blood less at follow-up, ubiquitous expanded tumor TCRs appeared there more at resection.

Specified time point: sample taken at primary tumor resection. The rearrangement links TRBV7-2 to TRBJ2-3; D is ambiguous. The TCR originated in a male donor with early-stage non-small cell lung cancer. Source: PBMCs, taken at surgery. CDR3 in DNA: TGTGCCAGCAGCCAGACCACTAATCATAAGCAGTATTTT. This sequence encodes CASSQTTNHKQYF.